Following are 8 T cell receptor beta chains from one sample sequenced in a study of T cell clones after liver transplantation. The protocol was immunoSEQ multiplex PCR, while the TCRdb copy is restricted to in-frame clones and leaves out a portion. The sample yields about 75,000 clones, around 84% seen once. The sample consisted of CD4+ T cells from blood, taken roughly 48 months after liver transplant. The receptors here all came from a human patient who received a liver transplant. Some T cells may be provided by the graft donor.

This clone was observed many times. The rearrangement joins TRBV5-1 to TRBJ1-2; D remains unclear. This CDR3 comprises 15 residues. Germline lookup yields CDR1 SGHRS and CDR2 YFSETQ. The V gene lost 5 bases and the J gene lost 2 bases, with 16 bases spanning the gap. CDR3 sequence (DNA): TGCGCCAGCAGGACTGGCGGCGGTACAAACTATGGCTACACCTTC. The encoded protein is CASRTGGGTNYGYTF.

This sequence joins TRBV11-2 and TRBJ1-6, with TRBD1 matching over 8 bases. The germline V gene has CDR1 SGHAT and CDR2 FQNNGV. The trim removed 5 bases at V and 5 bases at J, leaving 5 bases unmatched. The CDR3 is 15 amino acids. This CDR3 reads CASSTGTGHNSPLHF. The CDR3 nucleotides are TGTGCCAGCAGCACCGGGACAGGCCATAATTCACCCCTCCACTTT.

The rearrangement links TRBV14 to TRBJ2-2, with D unresolved. The V gene lost 3 bases and the J gene lost 2 bases, with 7 bases spanning the gap. Per germline, CDR1 SGHDN and CDR2 FVKESK. The CDR3 is 14 residues long. The CDR3 loop is CASSHGRNTGELFF. The CDR3 bases are TGTGCCAGCAGCCACGGTAGAAACACCGGGGAGCTGTTTTTT.

The gene calls are TRBV7-3 and TRBJ2-7; TRBD1 matches at 8 bases. The germline gives CDR1 SGHTA, CDR2 FQGTGA. Germline trimming cut 5 bases from V and 8 bases from J; bases unmatched to any gene: 8. The CDR3 contains 13 residues. CDR3 protein: CASSETGQDKQYF. Here the CDR3 DNA reads TGTGCCAGCAGCGAAACGGGACAGGATAAGCAGTACTTC.

In this sample, this clone turned up once. V gene TRBV19 combines with J gene TRBJ2-3; possibly TRBD2 for D (5 bases). CDR1 is LNHDA and CDR2 is SQIVND in the germline V gene (reference sequence). This CDR3 has 13 residues. V was clipped by 9 bases and J by 0 bases, with 10 bases between them. The CDR3 protein is CASMDFSTDTQYF. In DNA, the CDR3 is TGTGCCAGCATGGACTTTAGCACAGATACGCAGTATTTT.

The table lists this clone with a count of one. The genes are TRBV7-2 and TRBJ2-7; 9 positions agree with TRBD1. Trimming at V came to 3 bases and at J to 3 bases, leaving 6 bases not matched to a gene. The germline V gene has CDR1 SGHTA and CDR2 FQGNSA. The CDR3 consists of 15 residues. The chain's CDR3 is CASSFRDRAGYEQYF. The DNA for the CDR3 is TGTGCCAGCAGCTTCCGGGACAGGGCGGGCTACGAGCAGTACTTC.

In its sample, this clone was seen a few times. This chain connects TRBV5-1 to TRBJ2-3, with 9 bases that match TRBD2. CDR1 is SGHRS and CDR2 is YFSETQ in the germline V gene. The CDR3 is 15 residues long. The V and J ends lost 0 bases and 6 bases, in that order; junction bases with no gene match: 5. CDR3 protein: CASSLGGGAEDTQYF. The CDR3 bases are TGCGCCAGCAGCTTGGGCGGGGGGGCAGAGGATACGCAGTATTTT. Complete variable domain (other parts from reference TRBV5-1 and TRBJ2-3): KAGVTQTPRYLIKTRGQQVTLSCSPISGHRSVSWYQQTPGQGLQFLFEYFSETQRNKGNFPGRFSGRQFSNSRSEMNVSTLELGDSALYLCASSLGGGAEDTQYFGPGTRLTVL.

The rearrangement uses TRBV2 and TRBJ1-6; D is ambiguous. This CDR3 comprises 14 residues. With 6 bases removed from V and 1 base from J, the gap between germline ends came to 7 bases. CDR1 and CDR2 from the germline V gene are SNHLY and FYNNEI. The CDR3 region is CASRDKSYNSPLHF. The DNA for the CDR3 is TGTGCCAGCAGGGATAAGTCCTATAATTCACCCCTCCACTTT.